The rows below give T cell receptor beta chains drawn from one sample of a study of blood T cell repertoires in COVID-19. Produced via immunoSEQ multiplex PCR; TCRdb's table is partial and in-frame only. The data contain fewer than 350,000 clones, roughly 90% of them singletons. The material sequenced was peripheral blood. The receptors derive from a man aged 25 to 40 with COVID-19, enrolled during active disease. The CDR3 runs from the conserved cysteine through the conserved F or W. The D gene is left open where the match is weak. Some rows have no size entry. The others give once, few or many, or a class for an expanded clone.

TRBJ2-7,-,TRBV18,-,CASSPPTVTEWQYF,TGTGCCAGCTCACCACCCACCGTGACTGAATGGCAGTACTTC
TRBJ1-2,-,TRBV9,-,CASSSPGPREGGYTF,TGTGCCAGCAGCTCCCCGGGACCCAGGGAGGGTGGCTACACCTTC
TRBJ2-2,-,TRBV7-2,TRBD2,CASSSPWLAGDGTGELFF,TGTGCCAGCAGCTCGCCGTGGCTAGCGGGAGATGGTACCGGGGAGCTGTTTTTT
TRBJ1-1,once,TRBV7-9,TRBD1,CASRFPGQGVKFTEAFF,TGTGCCAGCAGATTTCCGGGACAGGGGGTGAAATTCACTGAAGCTTTCTTT
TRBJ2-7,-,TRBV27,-,CASREVGSYEQYF,TGTGCCAGCAGGGAGGTCGGCTCCTACGAGCAGTACTTC
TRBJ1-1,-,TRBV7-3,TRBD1,CASSLSPGGNPEAFF,TGTGCCAGCAGCTTATCGCCAGGGGGAAATCCTGAAGCTTTCTTT
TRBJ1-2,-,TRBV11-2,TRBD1,CASSRLRDRALNYGYTF,TGTGCCAGCAGCCGGCTAAGGGACAGGGCCCTTAACTATGGCTACACCTTC
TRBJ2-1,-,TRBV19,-,CASTSPGQTYNEQFF,TGTGCCAGTACCTCACCCGGACAGACTTACAATGAGCAGTTCTTC
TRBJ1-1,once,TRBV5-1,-,CASSLKPVNTEAFF,TGCGCCAGCAGCTTGAAGCCGGTGAACACTGAAGCTTTCTTT
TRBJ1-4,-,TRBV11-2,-,CASSPPDEKLFF,TGTGCCAGCAGCCCCCCGGATGAAAAACTGTTTTTT
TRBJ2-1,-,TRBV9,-,CASSVDDLGLPPTYNEQFF,TGTGCCAGCAGCGTAGACGATTTGGGGCTACCTCCGACCTACAATGAGCAGTTCTTC
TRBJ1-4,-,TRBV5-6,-,CASSFAGITNEKLFF,TGTGCCAGCAGCTTCGCAGGGATAACTAATGAAAAACTGTTTTTT
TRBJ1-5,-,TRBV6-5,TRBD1,CASSTDREGGQPQHF,TGTGCCAGCAGCACGGACAGGGAGGGAGGTCAGCCCCAGCATTTT
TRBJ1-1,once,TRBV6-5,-,CASSYMANTEAFF,TGTGCCAGCAGTTACATGGCCAACACTGAAGCTTTCTTT
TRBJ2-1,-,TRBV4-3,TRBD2,CASSQTLAGGSSYNEQFF,TGCGCCAGCAGCCAAACGCTAGCGGGGGGGAGCTCCTACAATGAGCAGTTCTTC
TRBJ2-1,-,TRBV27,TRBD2,CASRVAGVLYNEQFF,TGTGCCAGCAGAGTCGCGGGAGTTCTCTACAATGAGCAGTTCTTC
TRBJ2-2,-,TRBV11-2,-,CASSLEFLGLQGRTGELFF,TGTGCCAGCAGCTTAGAATTCCTAGGGTTACAGGGTAGGACCGGGGAGCTGTTTTTT
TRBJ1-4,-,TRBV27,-,CASSLGGLEKLFF,TGTGCCAGCAGTTTGGGGGGGCTGGAAAAACTGTTTTTT
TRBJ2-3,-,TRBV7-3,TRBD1,CASSLATGLLSDTQYF,TGTGCCAGCAGCTTGGCGACAGGGTTGTTGTCAGATACGCAGTATTTT
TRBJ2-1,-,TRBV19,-,CASSDFRSSYNEQFF,TGTGCCAGTAGCGACTTCCGGAGCTCCTACAATGAGCAGTTCTTC
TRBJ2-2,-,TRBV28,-,CASYPGQGTGELFF,TGTGCCTCCTACCCCGGACAAGGAACCGGGGAGCTGTTTTTT
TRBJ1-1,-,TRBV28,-,CASSGGSQMNTEAFF,TGTGCCAGCAGTGGAGGGTCCCAGATGAACACTGAAGCTTTCTTT
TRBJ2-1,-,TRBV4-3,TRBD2,CASSQGPEGRGNEQFF,TGCGCCAGCAGCCAAGGCCCCGAAGGGAGGGGAAATGAGCAGTTCTTC
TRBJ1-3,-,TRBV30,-,CAWRSRAGNTIYF,TGTGCCTGGAGAAGCAGGGCTGGAAACACCATATATTTT
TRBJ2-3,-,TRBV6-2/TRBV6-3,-,CASSSSTPDTQYF,TGTGCCAGCAGTTCGTCGACTCCAGATACGCAGTATTTT
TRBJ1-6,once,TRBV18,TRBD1,CASSIQPGQGALSYNSPLHF,TGTGCCAGCTCAATCCAACCGGGACAGGGGGCCCTGTCCTATAATTCACCCCTCCACTTT
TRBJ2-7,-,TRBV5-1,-,CASSLGDRITGEQYF,TGCGCCAGCAGCTTGGGAGACAGGATAACAGGGGAGCAGTACTTC
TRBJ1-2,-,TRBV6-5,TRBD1,CASRQGQGPGYTF,TGTGCCAGCCGCCAGGGACAGGGCCCTGGCTACACCTTC
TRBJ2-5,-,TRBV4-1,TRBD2,CASSQALWTSGTGGETQYF,TGCGCCAGCAGCCAAGCACTTTGGACTAGCGGGACGGGGGGAGAGACCCAGTACTTC
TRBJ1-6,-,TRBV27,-,CASSLSQYNSPLHF,TGTGCCAGCAGTTTGTCACAGTATAATTCACCCCTCCACTTT
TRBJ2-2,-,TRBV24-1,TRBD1,CATSDPGQGNGELFF,TGTGCCACCAGTGACCCAGGACAGGGCAACGGGGAGCTGTTTTTT
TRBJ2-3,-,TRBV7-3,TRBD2,CASSAKIAGAADTQYF,TGTGCCAGCAGCGCTAAAATAGCGGGGGCGGCAGATACGCAGTATTTT
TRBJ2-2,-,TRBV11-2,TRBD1,CASSAFMGQGGFAGELFF,TGTGCCAGCAGCGCCTTTATGGGACAGGGGGGTTTCGCCGGGGAGCTGTTTTTT
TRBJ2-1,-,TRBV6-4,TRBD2,CASSVSGLGQNEQFF,TGTGCCAGCAGTGTCTCGGGACTAGGTCAAAATGAGCAGTTCTTC
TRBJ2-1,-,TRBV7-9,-,CASSSRAHLGNEQFF,TGTGCCAGCAGCTCGCGGGCCCACCTGGGGAATGAGCAGTTCTTC
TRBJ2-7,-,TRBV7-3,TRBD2,CASSLAAGGYEQYF,TGTGCCAGCAGCTTGGCAGCGGGGGGCTACGAGCAGTACTTC
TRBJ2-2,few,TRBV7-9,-,CASSLIFQAGELFF,TGTGCCAGCAGCTTAATTTTCCAGGCCGGGGAGCTGTTTTTT
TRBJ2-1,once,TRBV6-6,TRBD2,CASRSVAGFYNEQFF,TGTGCCAGCAGGAGCGTAGCGGGCTTCTACAATGAGCAGTTCTTC
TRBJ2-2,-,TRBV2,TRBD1,CASQRAGQGPEANTGELFF,TGTGCCAGCCAAAGGGCGGGACAGGGACCTGAGGCGAACACCGGGGAGCTGTTTTTT
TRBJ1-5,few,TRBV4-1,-,CASSQTRGGASNQPQHF,TGCGCCAGCAGCCAAACGAGAGGGGGGGCAAGCAATCAGCCCCAGCATTTT
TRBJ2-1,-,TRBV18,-,CASSLTGYNEQFF,TGTGCCAGCTCACTCACAGGTTACAATGAGCAGTTCTTC
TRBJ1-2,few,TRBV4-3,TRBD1,CASSQVLSGTGRDGYTF,TGCGCCAGCAGCCAGGTACTTTCCGGGACAGGGAGAGATGGCTACACCTTC
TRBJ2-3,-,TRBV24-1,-,CATSDPGAPHYTQYF,TGTGCCACCAGTGATCCAGGGGCCCCACATTATACGCAGTATTTT
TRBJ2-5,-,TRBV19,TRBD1,CASLGGFGETQYF,TGTGCCAGTTTAGGGGGCTTTGGGGAGACCCAGTACTTC
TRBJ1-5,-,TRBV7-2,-,CASSADRSNQPQHF,TGTGCCAGCAGCGCCGACAGGAGCAATCAGCCCCAGCATTTT
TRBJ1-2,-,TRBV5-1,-,CASSLAGGGVPYGYTF,TGCGCCAGCAGCTTGGCCGGCGGCGGGGTACCCTATGGCTACACCTTC
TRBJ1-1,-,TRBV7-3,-,CASRAGMNTEAFF,TGTGCCAGCAGGGCGGGCATGAACACTGAAGCTTTCTTT
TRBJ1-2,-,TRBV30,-,CAWSVAGAANYGYTF,TGTGCCTGGAGTGTAGCAGGGGCAGCTAACTATGGCTACACCTTC
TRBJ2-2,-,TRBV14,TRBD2,CASSQGLAGPFGELFF,TGTGCCAGCAGCCAAGGACTAGCGGGACCCTTCGGGGAGCTGTTTTTT
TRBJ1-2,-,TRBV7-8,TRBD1,CASSLALWTGNYGYTF,TGTGCCAGCAGCTTAGCGCTTTGGACAGGGAACTATGGCTACACCTTC
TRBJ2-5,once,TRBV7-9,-,CASSPSGGIRETQYF,TGTGCCAGCAGCCCCTCCGGCGGGATACGGGAGACCCAGTACTTC
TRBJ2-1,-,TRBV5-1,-,CASSLGTPYNEQFF,TGCGCCAGCAGCTTGGGGACACCCTACAATGAGCAGTTCTTC
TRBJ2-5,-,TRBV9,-,CASSVGTGSETQYF,TGTGCCAGCAGCGTAGGTACAGGGTCGGAGACCCAGTACTTC
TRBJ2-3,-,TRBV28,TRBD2,CASSFLAGGLDRDTQYF,TGTGCCAGCAGTTTCCTAGCGGGAGGGTTGGATCGAGATACGCAGTATTTT
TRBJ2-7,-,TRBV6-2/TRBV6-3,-,CASSYPATGYEQYF,TGTGCCAGCAGTTATCCAGCGACAGGCTACGAGCAGTACTTC
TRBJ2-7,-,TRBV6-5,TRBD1,CASSYSVSGGNYEQYF,TGTGCCAGCAGTTACTCGGTGTCAGGGGGTAACTACGAGCAGTACTTC
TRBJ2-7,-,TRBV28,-,CASRSQGPYEQYF,TGTGCCAGCAGGTCCCAGGGGCCCTACGAGCAGTACTTC
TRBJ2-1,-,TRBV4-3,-,CASSQDLLIGGHNEQFF,TGCGCCAGCAGCCAAGATCTTTTGATTGGGGGCCACAATGAGCAGTTCTTC
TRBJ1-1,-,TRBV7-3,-,CASSSSGGTPFF,TGTGCCAGCAGCTCCTCTGGGGGGACGCCTTTCTTT